These 20 T cell receptor beta chains were all obtained from the same sample, sequenced in a study of shared clonotypes between healthy human individuals. Here immunoSEQ multiplex PCR was the method, and the copy in TCRdb shows in-frame clones only, minus some. The sample consists of roughly 1.5 million clones, approximately 98% of them appearing once. Sequenced sample: naive CD4+ T cells sorted from blood. Stated subset: CD45RA+ positively selected. The receptors originated from a young man in good health.

This clone was seen only once. The J gene is TRBJ1-1, the V gene TRBV2, with TRBD1 as a possible D gene (5 bases). Germline V gene data show CDR1 as SNHLY and CDR2 as FYNNEI. V dropped 1 base and J dropped 10 bases, with 13 bases sitting between them. The CDR3 totals 13 residues. CDR3 in DNA: TGTGCCAGCAGTGAAGAACAGGTTAAAGGAGCTTTCTTT. It specifies CASSEEQVKGAFF.

About this clone: The sample contains more than one DNA sequence encoding this CDR3. The V gene is TRBV28, the J gene TRBJ2-7; no definite D call. The germline V gene has CDR1 MDHEN and CDR2 SYDVKM. The CDR3 has 15 amino acids. Trimming pared 2 bases from V and 0 bases from J, leaving 11 bases between. CDR3: CASSLPGTGSYEQYF. Here the CDR3 DNA reads TGTGCCAGCAGTTTACCAGGAACGGGCTCCTACGAGCAGTACTTC.

This chain joins TRBV5-1 and TRBJ2-7; D possibly corresponds to TRBD2 (5 bases). Trimming removed 1 base at V and 3 bases at J, with 8 bases between. This CDR3 comprises 13 residues. Germline V CDR1 and CDR2: SGHRS, YFSETQ. The CDR3, as DNA: TGCGCCAGCAGCTTGCTCGGGAACTACGAGCAGTACTTC. It yields the protein CASSLLGNYEQYF.

The rearrangement joins TRBV5-1 to TRBJ2-5; no reliable D call. This CDR3 is 15 amino acids long. V lost 2 bases, J lost 3 bases, and 14 bases lay in between. Germline V lookup: CDR1 SGHRS, CDR2 YFSETQ. CDR3 nucleotides: TGCGCCAGCAGCTTTGCACCAGATAGAGAAGAGACCCAGTACTTC. It specifies CASSFAPDREETQYF.

This clone appeared a single time. The chain is built from TRBV29-1 and TRBJ2-3; D remains ambiguous. V was clipped by 4 bases and J by 2 bases, with 10 bases between them. Germline loops: CDR1 SQVTM, CDR2 ANQGSEA. This CDR3 is built from 13 residues. CDR3 sequence reads: CSVGPTNTDTQYF. The CDR3 nucleotides are TGCAGCGTTGGCCCGACCAACACAGATACGCAGTATTTT.

This rearrangement joins TRBV2 to TRBJ2-3, with D tentatively TRBD1 or TRBD2 (5 bases each). The CDR3 consists of 13 residues. CDR1 and CDR2 from the germline V gene are SNHLY and FYNNEI. V was cut by 7 bases and J by 4 bases, with 12 bases left in between. The CDR3 bases are TGTGCCAGCACGGGGCGAGAGTCAGATACGCAGTATTTT. Translating gives CASTGRESDTQYF.

On this clone: The junction departs from the called germline gene at one end, perhaps through a read error. V and J are TRBV5-5 and TRBJ2-7; the D is unclear. The CDR3 consists of 13 residues. CDR1 and CDR2 from the germline V gene are SGHKS and YYEKEE (reference sequence). The CDR3: CVSSLWSSYEQYF. In DNA, the CDR3 is TGTGTCAGCAGCTTGTGGAGCTCCTACGAGCAGTACTTC.

The gene calls are TRBV6-6 and TRBJ2-5; D not certain. V was shortened by 2 bases and J by 1 base, with 8 bases between the two germline ends. There are 14 residues in the CDR3. Germline V lookup: CDR1 MNHNY, CDR2 SVGAGI (reference sequence). The CDR3, as DNA: TGTGCCAGCAGTTACGGCCCGGCCCAAGAGACCCAGTACTTC. Translated: CASSYGPAQETQYF.

The chain joins TRBV29-1 to TRBJ1-2; the D gene is possibly TRBD1 (6 bases). Trimming cost V 4 bases and J 4 bases, with 10 bases left between them. The CDR3 length is 12 residues. Germline V CDR1 and CDR2: SQVTM, ANQGSEA. The DNA of the CDR3 is TGCAGCGTTGCGGGGGCGGGCTATGGCTACACCTTC. The encoded protein is CSVAGAGYGYTF.

This clone was seen just once. The chain carries TRBV27 and TRBJ2-1, with D possibly matching TRBD2 (7 bases). The CDR3 sequence is 14 residues long. Looked up from germline, CDR1 is MNHEY and CDR2 is SMNVEV (reference sequence). The V end lost 2 bases, the J end lost 9 bases, and 14 bases lay between the germline ends. The CDR3, as DNA: TGTGCCAGCAGTTTAAGAGGGGGGGACACTGAGCAGTTCTTC. Amino acid sequence: CASSLRGGDTEQFF.

This rearrangement joins TRBV21-1 to TRBJ2-7; the tabulated D call, TRBD2, remains unverified against the DNA. TRBV21-1 is classified as a pseudogene. CDR3 size: 16 residues. The CDR3, as DNA: TGTGCCAGCAGCAAATCTGCCCAACCGAGCTCCTACGAGCAGTACTTC. This translates into CASSKSAQPSSYEQYF.

This chain joins TRBV15 and TRBJ2-7, with TRBD2 identical over 9 bases. Trimming cost V 1 base and J 2 bases; bases outside gene matches: 3. The CDR3 covers 15 residues. Germline CDR1 and CDR2: LNHNV and YYDKDF (reference sequence). CDR3 sequence reads: CATSRVAGDTYEQYF. For the CDR3, the DNA is TGTGCCACCAGCAGAGTAGCGGGAGATACCTACGAGCAGTACTTC.

The chain carries TRBV5-1 and TRBJ1-3, with D maybe TRBD1 (6 bases). Germline CDR1 reads SGHRS; CDR2 reads YFSETQ. This CDR3 region has 15 residues. V lost 2 bases to trimming and J lost 7 bases, with 16 bases between them. The CDR3 bases are TGCGCCAGCAGCTTATCCATCCGGGGGCCGAACACCATATATTTT. Translation: CASSLSIRGPNTIYF.

The V call is TRBV6-1, the J call TRBJ2-7; D uncertain. Germline V gene lookup returns CDR1 MNHNS and CDR2 SASEGT. Trimming removed 5 bases at V and 0 bases at J, with 8 bases between. CDR3 size: 13 residues. CDR3 sequence: CASSQDSSYEQYF. The CDR3 DNA sequence: TGTGCCAGCAGTCAAGATTCCTCCTACGAGCAGTACTTC.

The gene calls are TRBV11-2 and TRBJ1-4; tentative D call: TRBD1 (6 bases). Germline V gene lookup returns CDR1 SGHAT and CDR2 FQNNGV. CDR3 length: 13 residues. Between the trimmed V and J ends, which lost 1 base and 11 bases, there was a span of 11 bases. The CDR3 reads CASSLVQGRKLFF. The CDR3 DNA sequence: TGTGCCAGCAGCTTAGTCCAGGGGCGGAAACTGTTTTTT. Supplemented by reference TRBV11-2 and TRBJ1-4, the full variable domain reads EAGVAQSPRYKIIEKRQSVAFWCNPISGHATLYWYQQILGQGPKLLIQFQNNGVVDDSQLPKDRFSAERLKGVDSTLKIQPAKLEDSAVYLCASSLVQGRKLFFGSGTQLSVL.

This chain joins TRBV28 and TRBJ2-2; the D gene is possibly TRBD2 (5 bases). Germline assignment: CDR1 MDHEN and CDR2 SYDVKM. Trimming removed 7 bases at V and 7 bases at J, with 13 bases between. The CDR3 runs 13 residues. This CDR3 reads CASTTQAGGELFF. CDR3 coding DNA: TGTGCCAGCACCACCCAGGCGGGCGGGGAGCTGTTTTTT.

The chain is built from TRBV21-1 and TRBJ1-1. TRBV21-1 is labeled a pseudogene. The CDR3 has 9 residues. The CDR3 here is CAPGGCAFF. The CDR3 bases are TGTGCCCCCGGGGGCTGTGCTTTCTTT.

This chain connects TRBV5-4 to TRBJ2-1; 8 bases are shared with TRBD1. CDR3 length equals 16 residues. Germline V CDR1 and CDR2: SGHNT, YYREEE (reference sequence). V lost 4 bases, J lost 1 base, and 7 bases stayed unmatched. The CDR3 protein is CASSTPGTGSYNEQFF. The CDR3 DNA reads as TGTGCCAGCAGCACCCCCGGGACAGGATCCTACAATGAGCAGTTCTTC. Using reference TRBV5-4 and TRBJ2-1 for the parts outside the CDR3, the full variable domain is ETGVTQSPTHLIKTRGQQVTLRCSSQSGHNTVSWYQQALGQGPQFIFQYYREEENGRGNFPPRFSGLQFPNYSSELNVNALELDDSALYLCASSTPGTGSYNEQFFGPGTRLTVL.

V is TRBV5-8 and J is TRBJ2-1; unclear D gene. Per germline, CDR1 SGHTS and CDR2 YDEGEE. Between the trimmed V and J ends, which lost 4 bases and 6 bases, there was a span of 14 bases. The CDR3 is 14 residues long. For the CDR3, the DNA is TGTGCCAGCAGCCCTCAGGTCAGCTCCAATGAGCAGTTCTTC. Residues: CASSPQVSSNEQFF.

The rearrangement uses TRBV11-2 and TRBJ2-2, with D hard to call. The germline gives CDR1 SGHAT, CDR2 FQNNGV. V was shortened by 5 bases and J by 5 bases, with 15 bases between the two germline ends. The CDR3 consists of 15 residues. In DNA, the CDR3 is TGTGCCAGCAGCGATTCAAGGGCGAGAACCGGGGAGCTGTTTTTT. This sequence encodes CASSDSRARTGELFF.